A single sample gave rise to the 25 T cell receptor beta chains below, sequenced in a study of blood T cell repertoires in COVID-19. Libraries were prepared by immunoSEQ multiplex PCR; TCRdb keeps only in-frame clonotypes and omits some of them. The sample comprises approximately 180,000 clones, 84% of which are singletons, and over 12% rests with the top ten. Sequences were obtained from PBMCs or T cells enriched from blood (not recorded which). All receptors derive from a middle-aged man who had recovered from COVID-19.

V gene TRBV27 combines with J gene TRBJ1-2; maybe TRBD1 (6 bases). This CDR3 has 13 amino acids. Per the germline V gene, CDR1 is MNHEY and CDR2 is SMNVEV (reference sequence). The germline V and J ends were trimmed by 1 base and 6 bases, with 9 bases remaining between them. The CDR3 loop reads CASSLWGQDGYTF. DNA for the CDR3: TGTGCCAGCAGTTTATGGGGGCAGGATGGCTACACCTTC.

CDR3 residues: CASRKTGGNTGELFF. The CDR3 nucleotides read TGCGCCAGCAGAAAGACAGGGGGAAACACCGGGGAGCTGTTTTTT. The rearrangement uses TRBV5-1 and TRBJ2-2; 9 bases match TRBD1. With 5 bases clipped from V and 2 bases from J, the junction kept 4 bases outside the gene matches. The germline CDR1 and CDR2 sequences are SGHRS and YFSETQ. The length of the CDR3 is 15 residues.

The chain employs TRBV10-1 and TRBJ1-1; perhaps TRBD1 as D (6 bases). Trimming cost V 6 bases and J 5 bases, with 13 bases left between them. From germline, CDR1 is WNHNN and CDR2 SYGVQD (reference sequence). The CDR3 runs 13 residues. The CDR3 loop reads CASRAGANTEAFF. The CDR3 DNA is TGCGCCAGCAGGGCAGGGGCTAATACTGAAGCTTTCTTT.

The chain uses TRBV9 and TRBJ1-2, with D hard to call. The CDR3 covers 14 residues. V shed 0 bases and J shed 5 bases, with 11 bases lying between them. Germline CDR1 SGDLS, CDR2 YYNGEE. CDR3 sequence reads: CASSVDTLGYGYTF. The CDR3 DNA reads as TGTGCCAGCAGCGTAGACACCCTAGGATATGGCTACACCTTC.

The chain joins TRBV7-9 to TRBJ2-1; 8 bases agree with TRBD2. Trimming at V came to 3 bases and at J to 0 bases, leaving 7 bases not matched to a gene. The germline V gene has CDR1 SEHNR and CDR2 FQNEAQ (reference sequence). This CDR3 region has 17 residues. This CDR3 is CASSFTRGASSYNEQFF. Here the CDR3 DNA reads TGTGCCAGCAGCTTTACGCGGGGGGCGAGCTCCTACAATGAGCAGTTCTTC.

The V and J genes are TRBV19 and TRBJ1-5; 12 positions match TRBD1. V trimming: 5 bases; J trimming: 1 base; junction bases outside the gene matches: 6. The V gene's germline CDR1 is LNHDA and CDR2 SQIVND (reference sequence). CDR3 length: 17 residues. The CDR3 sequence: CASSHRDRGRSNQPQHF. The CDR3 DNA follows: TGTGCCAGTAGTCACCGGGACAGGGGGCGAAGCAATCAGCCCCAGCATTTT.

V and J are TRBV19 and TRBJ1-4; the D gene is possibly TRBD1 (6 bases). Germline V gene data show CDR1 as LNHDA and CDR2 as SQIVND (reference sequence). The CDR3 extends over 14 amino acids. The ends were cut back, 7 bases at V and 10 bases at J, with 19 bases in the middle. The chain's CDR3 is CASTAPGHSLKLFF. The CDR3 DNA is TGTGCCAGTACCGCTCCGGGACATAGTTTAAAACTGTTTTTT.

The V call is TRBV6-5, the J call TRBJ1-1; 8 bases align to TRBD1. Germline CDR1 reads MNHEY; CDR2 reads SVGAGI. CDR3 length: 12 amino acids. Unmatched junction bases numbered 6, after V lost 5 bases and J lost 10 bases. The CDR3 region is CASSLTGTGAFF. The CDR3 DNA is TGTGCCAGCAGTCTCACCGGGACAGGAGCTTTCTTT.

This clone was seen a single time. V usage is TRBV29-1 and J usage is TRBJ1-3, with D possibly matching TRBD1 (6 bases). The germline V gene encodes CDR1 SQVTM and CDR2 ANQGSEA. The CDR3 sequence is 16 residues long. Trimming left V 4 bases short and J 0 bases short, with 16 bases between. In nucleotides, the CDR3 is TGCAGCGTTGTTACCGGGAACAGGGTCTCTGGAAACACCATATATTTT. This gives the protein CSVVTGNRVSGNTIYF.

As DNA, the CDR3 is TGTGCCAGCAGCCGGGACTTATTTAACACCGGGGAGCTGTTTTTT. This gives the protein CASSRDLFNTGELFF. The chain combines TRBV6-5 with TRBJ2-2; TRBD2 might be the D (6 bases). The CDR3 is 15 residues long. Germline loops: CDR1 MNHEY, CDR2 SVGAGI. Trimming removed 6 bases from V and 2 bases from J, with 13 bases in between.

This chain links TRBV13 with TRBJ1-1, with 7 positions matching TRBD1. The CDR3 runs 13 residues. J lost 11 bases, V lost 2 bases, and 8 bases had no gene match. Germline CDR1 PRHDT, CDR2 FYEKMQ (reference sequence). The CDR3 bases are TGTGCCAGCAGCTTAAGACAGGGTAAGGTGGCTTTCTTT. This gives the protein CASSLRQGKVAFF.

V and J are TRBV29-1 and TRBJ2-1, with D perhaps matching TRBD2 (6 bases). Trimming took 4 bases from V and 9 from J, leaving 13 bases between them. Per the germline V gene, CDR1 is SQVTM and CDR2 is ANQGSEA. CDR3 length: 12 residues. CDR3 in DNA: TGCAGCGTTGGGACTACCTGGATTGAGCAGTTCTTC. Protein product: CSVGTTWIEQFF.

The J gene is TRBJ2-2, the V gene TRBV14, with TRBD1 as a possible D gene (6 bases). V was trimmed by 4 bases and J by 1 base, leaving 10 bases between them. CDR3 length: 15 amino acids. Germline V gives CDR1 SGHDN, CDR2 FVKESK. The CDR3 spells CASSRATGNTGELFF. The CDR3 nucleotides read TGTGCCAGCAGCCGGGCGACAGGGAACACCGGGGAGCTGTTTTTT. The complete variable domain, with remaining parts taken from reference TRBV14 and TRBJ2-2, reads EAGVTQFPSHSVIEKGQTVTLRCDPISGHDNLYWYRRVMGKEIKFLLHFVKESKQDESGMPNNRFLAERTGGTYSTLKVQPAELEDSGVYFCASSRATGNTGELFFGEGSRLTVL.

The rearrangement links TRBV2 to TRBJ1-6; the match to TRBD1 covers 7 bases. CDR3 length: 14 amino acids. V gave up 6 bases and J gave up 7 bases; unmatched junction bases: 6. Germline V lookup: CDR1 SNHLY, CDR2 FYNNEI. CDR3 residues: CASRDRQGNSPLHF. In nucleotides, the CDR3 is TGTGCCAGCAGGGACAGGCAGGGGAATTCACCCCTCCACTTT.

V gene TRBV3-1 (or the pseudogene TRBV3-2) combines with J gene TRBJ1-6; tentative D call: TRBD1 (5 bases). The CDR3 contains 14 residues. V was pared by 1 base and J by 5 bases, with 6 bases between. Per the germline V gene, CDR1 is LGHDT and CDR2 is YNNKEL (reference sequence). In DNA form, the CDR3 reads TGTGCCAGCAGCCAAGTACAGGATAATTCACCCCTCCACTTT. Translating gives CASSQVQDNSPLHF.

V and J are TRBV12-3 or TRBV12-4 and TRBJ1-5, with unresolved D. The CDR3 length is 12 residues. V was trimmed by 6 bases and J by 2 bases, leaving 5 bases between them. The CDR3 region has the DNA TGTGCCAGCAGACCGGGCAATCAGCCCCAGCATTTT. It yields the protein CASRPGNQPQHF.

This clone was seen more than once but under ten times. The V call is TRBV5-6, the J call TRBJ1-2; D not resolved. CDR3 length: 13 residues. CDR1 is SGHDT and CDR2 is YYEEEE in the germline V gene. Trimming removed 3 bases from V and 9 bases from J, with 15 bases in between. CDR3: CASSSDTRMSYTF. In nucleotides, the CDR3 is TGTGCCAGCAGCTCCGACACCCGGATGAGCTACACCTTC.

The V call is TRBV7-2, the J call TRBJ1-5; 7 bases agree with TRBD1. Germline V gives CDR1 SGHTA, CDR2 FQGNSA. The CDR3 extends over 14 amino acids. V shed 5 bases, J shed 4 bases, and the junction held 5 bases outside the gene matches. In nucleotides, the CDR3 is TGTGCCAGCAGCATTTCAGGGGGAAATCAGCCCCAGCATTTT. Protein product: CASSISGGNQPQHF.

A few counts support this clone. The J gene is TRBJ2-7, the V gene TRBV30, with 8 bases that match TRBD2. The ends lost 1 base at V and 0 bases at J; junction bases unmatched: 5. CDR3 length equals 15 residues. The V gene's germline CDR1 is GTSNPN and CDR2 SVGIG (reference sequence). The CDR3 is CAWSGTSRSSYEQYF. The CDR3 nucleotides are TGTGCCTGGAGTGGGACTAGCAGGAGCTCCTACGAGCAGTACTTC.

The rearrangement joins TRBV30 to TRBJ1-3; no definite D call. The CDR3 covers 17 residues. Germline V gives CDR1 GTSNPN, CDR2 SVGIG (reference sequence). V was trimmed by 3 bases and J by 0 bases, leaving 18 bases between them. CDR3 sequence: CAWSAMRSSYSGNTIYF. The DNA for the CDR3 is TGTGCCTGGAGCGCGATGCGGTCGAGTTACTCTGGAAACACCATATATTTT.

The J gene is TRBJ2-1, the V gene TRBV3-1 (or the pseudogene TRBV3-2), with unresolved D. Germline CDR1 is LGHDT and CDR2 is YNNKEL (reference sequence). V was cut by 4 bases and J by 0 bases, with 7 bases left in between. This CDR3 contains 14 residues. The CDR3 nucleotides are TGTGCCAGCAGCCCGTCCCGCTCCTACAATGAGCAGTTCTTC. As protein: CASSPSRSYNEQFF.

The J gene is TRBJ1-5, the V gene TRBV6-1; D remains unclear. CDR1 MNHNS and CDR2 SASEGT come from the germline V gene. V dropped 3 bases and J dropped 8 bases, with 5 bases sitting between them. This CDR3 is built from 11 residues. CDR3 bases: TGTGCCAGCAGTGATGCGAAGCCCCAGCATTTT. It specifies CASSDAKPQHF.

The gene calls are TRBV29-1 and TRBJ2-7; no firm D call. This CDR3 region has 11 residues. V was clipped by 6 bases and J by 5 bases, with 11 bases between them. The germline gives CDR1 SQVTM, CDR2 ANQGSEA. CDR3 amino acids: CSVGPVDEQYF. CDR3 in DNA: TGCAGCGTCGGTCCTGTGGACGAGCAGTACTTC.

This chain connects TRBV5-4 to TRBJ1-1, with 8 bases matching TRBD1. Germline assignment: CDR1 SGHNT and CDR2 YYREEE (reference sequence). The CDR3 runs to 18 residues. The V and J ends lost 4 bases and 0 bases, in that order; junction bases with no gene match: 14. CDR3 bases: TGTGCCAGCAGCCCCGGACAGGGCCTAACCTCCATGAACACTGAAGCTTTCTTT. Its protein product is CASSPGQGLTSMNTEAFF.

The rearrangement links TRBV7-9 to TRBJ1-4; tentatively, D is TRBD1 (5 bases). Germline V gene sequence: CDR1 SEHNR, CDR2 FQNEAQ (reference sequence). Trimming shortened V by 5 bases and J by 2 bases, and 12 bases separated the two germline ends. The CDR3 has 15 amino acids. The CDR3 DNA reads TGTGCCAGCAGCGACTGGGGCAGGACTAATGAAAAACTGTTTTTT. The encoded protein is CASSDWGRTNEKLFF.